Below, 12 T cell receptor beta chains from the same sample are listed, as sequenced in a study of blood T cell repertoires in COVID-19. This table comes from immunoSEQ multiplex PCR, and its TCRdb copy is limited to in-frame clones, with some not included. The sample carries approximately 50,000 clones, roughly 84% recorded once. Sequencing used peripheral blood. These receptors all come from a man aged 45-65 years with active COVID-19.

V is TRBV4-3 and J is TRBJ2-2; no reliable D call. The CDR3 runs 20 residues. Trimming pared 0 bases from V and 2 bases from J, leaving 22 bases between. Per the germline V gene, CDR1 is LGHNA and CDR2 is YSLEER. CDR3 sequence: CASSQDEWAELSENTGELFF. The CDR3 bases are TGCGCCAGCAGCCAAGATGAATGGGCAGAGTTATCCGAAAACACCGGGGAGCTGTTTTTT.

The rearrangement uses TRBV3-1 (or the pseudogene TRBV3-2) and TRBJ2-7; 10 bases match TRBD2. The CDR3 runs to 15 residues. CDR1 is LGHDT and CDR2 is YNNKEL in the germline V gene (reference sequence). The J segment lost 2 bases and the V segment lost 1 base, leaving 2 bases of the junction unmatched. The CDR3 DNA reads TGTGCCAGCAGCCAAGGTACTAGCGGGACCTACGAGCAGTACTTC. Its translation is CASSQGTSGTYEQYF.

The chain couples TRBV2 to TRBJ1-2, with D possibly matching TRBD1 (5 bases). V was trimmed by 7 bases and J by 8 bases, leaving 14 bases between them. Germline CDR1 reads SNHLY; CDR2 reads FYNNEI. The length of the CDR3 is 12 residues. CDR3 amino acids: CASTARVDGYTF. CDR3 nucleotide sequence: TGTGCCAGCACCGCCAGGGTTGACGGCTACACCTTC.

This chain connects TRBV5-1 to TRBJ2-3, with 8 nucleotides matching TRBD1. Losses at the gene ends were 7 bases for V and 1 base for J; bases not matched to a gene: 8. CDR3 size: 15 residues. Germline V gene sequence: CDR1 SGHRS, CDR2 YFSETQ. The CDR3 loop is CASQVGQGGTDTQYF. The CDR3 coding sequence is TGCGCCAGCCAAGTCGGACAGGGCGGCACAGATACGCAGTATTTT.

This chain links TRBV9 with TRBJ2-7, with D possibly TRBD2 on 6 matching bases. The CDR3 runs 14 residues. Deletions cut 0 bases from V and 5 bases from J, with 12 bases between. The germline V gene encodes CDR1 SGDLS and CDR2 YYNGEE. The CDR3 here is CASSVVEGGNEQYF. The CDR3, as DNA: TGTGCCAGCAGCGTAGTTGAGGGCGGGAACGAGCAGTACTTC.

The chain employs TRBV11-3 and TRBJ2-1; tentative D call: TRBD2 (7 bases). Germline CDR1 is SGHNT and CDR2 is YENEEA. Trimming left V 5 bases short and J 6 bases short, with 14 bases between. The CDR3 runs to 14 residues. CDR3 region: CASSKGGSGNEQFF. CDR3 in DNA: TGTGCCAGCAGCAAGGGGGGGAGCGGCAATGAGCAGTTCTTC.

The chain recombines TRBV7-9 with TRBJ2-7, with 10 bases that match TRBD2. The trim removed 4 bases at V and 9 bases at J, leaving 9 bases unmatched. Germline CDR1 is SEHNR and CDR2 is FQNEAQ (reference sequence). The CDR3 contains 14 residues. This CDR3 reads CASSSASGRAAQYF. DNA for the CDR3: TGTGCCAGCAGCTCCGCCAGCGGGAGGGCCGCGCAGTACTTC.

The genes are TRBV5-1 and TRBJ2-1; tentatively, D is TRBD1 (5 bases). With 4 bases removed from V and 8 bases from J, the gap between germline ends came to 16 bases. Germline V lookup: CDR1 SGHRS, CDR2 YFSETQ. The CDR3 loop spans 14 amino acids. CDR3 protein: CASSPLGLHDEQFF. The CDR3 DNA sequence: TGCGCCAGCAGCCCCCTGGGGCTGCACGATGAGCAGTTCTTC.

The sample holds a few counts of this clone. The chain carries TRBV2 and TRBJ1-2; a possible D gene is TRBD1 (5 bases). V lost 5 bases and J lost 4, with 14 bases in between. This CDR3 is built from 14 residues. CDR1 is SNHLY and CDR2 is FYNNEI in the germline V gene. The CDR3 region is CASSNSVGGYGYTF. Here the CDR3 DNA reads TGTGCCAGCAGTAACTCTGTGGGGGGCTATGGCTACACCTTC.

The chain couples TRBV5-1 to TRBJ1-1; D is unclear. Deletions cut 4 bases from V and 0 bases from J, with 7 bases between. This CDR3 is 13 amino acids long. Germline CDR1 and CDR2: SGHRS and YFSETQ. The chain's CDR3 is CASSRQLNTEAFF. Here the CDR3 DNA reads TGCGCCAGCAGCCGTCAGTTGAACACTGAAGCTTTCTTT.

The chain recombines TRBV5-6 with TRBJ2-7; D is unresolved. CDR3 size: 11 residues. V lost 5 bases and J lost 6, with 9 bases in between. Germline V gene sequence: CDR1 SGHDT, CDR2 YYEEEE. The CDR3 bases are TGTGCCAGCAGGTCCCTAGGCGAGCAGTACTTC. It is translated as CASRSLGEQYF. Drawing the rest from reference TRBV5-6 and TRBJ2-7, the complete variable domain is DAGVTQSPTHLIKTRGQQVTLRCSPKSGHDTVSWYQQALGQGPQFIFQYYEEEERQRGNFPDRFSGHQFPNYSSELNVNALLLGDSALYLCASRSLGEQYFGPGTRLTVT.

This clone has only a few counts. CDR3 coding DNA: TGTGCCAGCAGCTTAGGACAGGATCAGCCCCAGCATTTT. It yields the protein CASSLGQDQPQHF. V is TRBV7-9 and J is TRBJ1-5; TRBD1 might be the D (6 bases). Germline V gene lookup returns CDR1 SEHNR and CDR2 FQNEAQ (reference sequence). The CDR3 length is 13 residues. V was pared by 1 base and J by 5 bases, with 6 bases between.